The present T cell receptor beta chain was sequenced within a study of blood T cell repertoires in COVID-19. Study background: Specimens from acute and convalescent COVID-19 originated in the United States, Italy and Spain. From T cells, B-cell-depleted T cells, or PBMCs came the material, which was cDNA or gDNA.

This clone has just one count. Original handling: By means of reference gene primer amplification, nucleated cell counts were estimated. This table comes from immunoSEQ multiplex PCR, and its TCRdb copy is limited to in-frame clones, with some not included. The DNA gave D and trimming, while V, J and clone size come from that table. The sample lists about 230,000 clones, 85% to 90% occurring once. Cohort 3 recovery required two negative PCRs, clearance, or symptom resolution. The V gene's germline CDR1 is MNHEY and CDR2 SMNVEV (reference sequence). This CDR3 is built from 13 residues. The V end lost 5 bases, the J end lost 4 bases, and 11 bases lay between the germline ends.

This TCR derives from a man aged 18 to 29 who had recovered from COVID-19. Material: PBMCs or T cells enriched from blood (not recorded which). V usage is TRBV27 and J usage is TRBJ1-2; unclear D gene. The CDR3 DNA reads as TGTGCCAGCAGTCGGGAACAACGCTATGGCTACACCTTC. Protein product: CASSREQRYGYTF.